This is a list of T cell receptor beta chains from one sample in a study of blood T cells in healthy people across ages. TCRdb re-derived calls from the 5' RACE reads in MiXCR, one entry per CDR3 protein. The sample records 760,000 or so distinct CDR3 sequences, 20% to 30% being singletons. Separately, the same data were catalogued under a study of T cells of mothers and their children.

The sequencing input was blood. The receptors shown here come from a boy between 10 and 17 years old in good health. The CDR3 runs from the conserved cysteine through the conserved F or W. Each record gives: clone size, CDR3 length, V gene, D gene, J gene, CDR3 DNA, CDR3 protein. The D gene is left open where the match is weak. Not all rows give a size; the values are once, few, many and, for expanded clones, a class.

clone_size: -; cdr3_length: 16; v_call: TRBV28; d_call: -; j_call: TRBJ1-3; cdr3_nt: TGTGCCAGCAGTTCAGGAGAAGGGGGTTATGGAAACACCATATATTTT; cdr3_aa: CASSSGEGGYGNTIYF
clone_size: -; cdr3_length: 13; v_call: TRBV3-1; d_call: TRBD1; j_call: TRBJ1-1; cdr3_nt: TGTGCCAGTGACAGGGGCTCGAACACTGAAGCTTTCTTT; cdr3_aa: CASDRGSNTEAFF
clone_size: few; cdr3_length: 15; v_call: TRBV20-1; d_call: -; j_call: TRBJ2-5; cdr3_nt: TGCAGTGCTAGGGGGGGATTGTCCAGGGGGGAGACCCAGTACTTC; cdr3_aa: CSARGGLSRGETQYF
clone_size: -; cdr3_length: 15; v_call: TRBV29-1; d_call: TRBD2; j_call: TRBJ2-1; cdr3_nt: TGCAGCACCTCCGGGACTAGCGATCAATACAATGAGCAGTTCTTC; cdr3_aa: CSTSGTSDQYNEQFF
clone_size: few; cdr3_length: 14; v_call: TRBV5-1; d_call: TRBD1; j_call: TRBJ1-1; cdr3_nt: TGCGCCAGCAGATCGGGACAGGGAAGTAATGAAGCTTTCTTT; cdr3_aa: CASRSGQGSNEAFF
clone_size: -; cdr3_length: 16; v_call: TRBV4-1; d_call: TRBD1; j_call: TRBJ2-5; cdr3_nt: TGCGCCAGCAGCCAATCCCCGGCAGGGGGTTTGGAGACCCAGTACTTC; cdr3_aa: CASSQSPAGGLETQYF
clone_size: -; cdr3_length: 18; v_call: TRBV27; d_call: TRBD2; j_call: TRBJ2-2; cdr3_nt: TGTGCCAGCAGTAAAGGGAATCTAGCGGGACCCGACACCGGGGAGCTGTTTTTT; cdr3_aa: CASSKGNLAGPDTGELFF
clone_size: -; cdr3_length: 16; v_call: TRBV20-1; d_call: TRBD2; j_call: TRBJ2-7; cdr3_nt: TGCAGTGCTGAACCCTCCCTAGCGGGAGGATCCTACGAGCAGTACTTC; cdr3_aa: CSAEPSLAGGSYEQYF
clone_size: few; cdr3_length: 21; v_call: TRBV6-5; d_call: TRBD2; j_call: TRBJ2-1; cdr3_nt: TGTGCCAGCAGTTATCATTCGGCTAGCGGATCGTCGATCAGCTCCTACAATGAGCAGTTCTTC; cdr3_aa: CASSYHSASGSSISSYNEQFF
clone_size: -; cdr3_length: 13; v_call: TRBV20-1; d_call: -; j_call: TRBJ2-2; cdr3_nt: TGCAGTGCTAGGCACACAGCGTCCGGGGAGCTGTTTTTT; cdr3_aa: CSARHTASGELFF
clone_size: -; cdr3_length: 13; v_call: TRBV14; d_call: TRBD1; j_call: TRBJ2-5; cdr3_nt: TGTGCCAGCAGCCCAGACAGGGCAAATGAGCAGTACTTC; cdr3_aa: CASSPDRANEQYF
clone_size: few; cdr3_length: 15; v_call: TRBV10-3; d_call: TRBD1; j_call: TRBJ2-7; cdr3_nt: TGTGCCATCAGTGAGTCTGGGGGACAGTACTACGAGCAGTACTTC; cdr3_aa: CAISESGGQYYEQYF
clone_size: -; cdr3_length: 16; v_call: TRBV4-1; d_call: TRBD1; j_call: TRBJ1-6; cdr3_nt: TGCGCCAGCAGCCAACCGACAGGGGTCTATAATTCACCCCTCCACTTT; cdr3_aa: CASSQPTGVYNSPLHF
clone_size: -; cdr3_length: 14; v_call: TRBV29-1; d_call: TRBD1; j_call: TRBJ2-5; cdr3_nt: TGCAGCGTTGGGATGGCAGGGGGCGGTGAGACCCAGTACTTC; cdr3_aa: CSVGMAGGGETQYF
clone_size: -; cdr3_length: 14; v_call: TRBV10-2; d_call: TRBD2; j_call: TRBJ2-1; cdr3_nt: TGCGCCAGCACACTAGCGGGAGTTCCCGATGAGCAGTTCTTC; cdr3_aa: CASTLAGVPDEQFF
clone_size: -; cdr3_length: 14; v_call: TRBV28; d_call: -; j_call: TRBJ2-3; cdr3_nt: TGTGCCAGCATTCCTTGGAATAGCCCAGATACGCAGTATTTT; cdr3_aa: CASIPWNSPDTQYF
clone_size: few; cdr3_length: 18; v_call: TRBV7-9; d_call: -; j_call: TRBJ1-2; cdr3_nt: TGTGCCAGCAGCCAAGGCCCGGGACCGAAAGATACTAACTATGGCTACACCTTC; cdr3_aa: CASSQGPGPKDTNYGYTF
clone_size: -; cdr3_length: 13; v_call: TRBV6-2/TRBV6-3; d_call: -; j_call: TRBJ1-2; cdr3_nt: TGTGCCAGCACCGAAGGGATCGTGTATGGCTACACCTTC; cdr3_aa: CASTEGIVYGYTF
clone_size: few; cdr3_length: 15; v_call: TRBV25-1; d_call: TRBD2; j_call: TRBJ2-1; cdr3_nt: TGTGCCAGCAGTGTGCTAGCGGGAGGTCGTAATGAGCAGTTCTTC; cdr3_aa: CASSVLAGGRNEQFF
clone_size: -; cdr3_length: 14; v_call: TRBV11-2; d_call: TRBD2; j_call: TRBJ2-5; cdr3_nt: TGTGCCAGCAGCCAAAGACTAGCCCAACCTCCGCAGTACTTC; cdr3_aa: CASSQRLAQPPQYF
clone_size: few; cdr3_length: 13; v_call: TRBV6-2/TRBV6-3; d_call: -; j_call: TRBJ2-7; cdr3_nt: TGTGCCAGCACCGATCGGGACTCCTACGAGCAGTACTTC; cdr3_aa: CASTDRDSYEQYF
clone_size: -; cdr3_length: 15; v_call: TRBV7-9; d_call: TRBD1; j_call: TRBJ2-7; cdr3_nt: TGTGCCAGCAGCTCACGGACAGGGAATTTCTACGAGCAGTACTTC; cdr3_aa: CASSSRTGNFYEQYF
clone_size: many; cdr3_length: 12; v_call: TRBV3-1; d_call: -; j_call: TRBJ2-5; cdr3_nt: TGTGCCAGCAGCCAAGATGTGGAGACCCAGTACTTC; cdr3_aa: CASSQDVETQYF
clone_size: few; cdr3_length: 16; v_call: TRBV27; d_call: -; j_call: TRBJ2-7; cdr3_nt: TGTGCCAGCAGTTTAGATGTTGATAGCGTTACCTACGAGCAGTACTTC; cdr3_aa: CASSLDVDSVTYEQYF
clone_size: few; cdr3_length: 14; v_call: TRBV10-3; d_call: -; j_call: TRBJ2-5; cdr3_nt: TGTGCCATCAGTGAGCCGGCAGACCAAGAGACCCAGTACTTC; cdr3_aa: CAISEPADQETQYF
clone_size: -; cdr3_length: 13; v_call: TRBV28; d_call: -; j_call: TRBJ2-7; cdr3_nt: TGTGCCAGCAGCAGATACCTAGTGGGCGAGCAGTACTTC; cdr3_aa: CASSRYLVGEQYF
clone_size: -; cdr3_length: 14; v_call: TRBV7-9; d_call: -; j_call: TRBJ2-4; cdr3_nt: TGTGCCAGCAGCAAGTCCTTAGCCAAAAACATTCAGTACTTC; cdr3_aa: CASSKSLAKNIQYF
clone_size: few; cdr3_length: 17; v_call: TRBV7-2; d_call: TRBD2; j_call: TRBJ2-1; cdr3_nt: TGTGCCAGCGCACGTCGGCGGGGGGGCCCGGTGTCTTATGAGCAGTTCTTC; cdr3_aa: CASARRRGGPVSYEQFF
clone_size: -; cdr3_length: 10; v_call: TRBV12-3/TRBV12-4; d_call: -; j_call: TRBJ2-7; cdr3_nt: TGTGCCAGCATTGATCGTGGTCAGTACTTC; cdr3_aa: CASIDRGQYF
clone_size: few; cdr3_length: 16; v_call: TRBV7-8; d_call: TRBD1; j_call: TRBJ1-5; cdr3_nt: TGTGCCAGCAGCTTAGCGAGGGGGCCCTCGGATCAGCCCCAGCATTTT; cdr3_aa: CASSLARGPSDQPQHF
clone_size: few; cdr3_length: 15; v_call: TRBV27; d_call: TRBD2; j_call: TRBJ2-1; cdr3_nt: TGTGCCAGCAGTTCGGGGACTACGCCTTACAATGAGCAGTTCTTC; cdr3_aa: CASSSGTTPYNEQFF
clone_size: -; cdr3_length: 12; v_call: TRBV11-1; d_call: -; j_call: TRBJ2-5; cdr3_nt: TGTGCCAGCACCGAAGATCGAGGGACCCAGTACTTC; cdr3_aa: CASTEDRGTQYF